Listed below are T cell receptor beta chains from one sample, sequenced in a study of cytotoxic CD8 clonotypes in ibrutinib-treated CLL. Clones were read by immunoSEQ multiplex PCR, and TCRdb kept only the in-frame ones, dropping some. The sample has some 92,000 clones; 60% to 80% are singletons. The sample consisted of PBMCs, taken after 24 months of ibrutinib treatment. These receptors were collected from a human donor with chronic lymphocytic leukemia. The conserved cysteine and the conserved F or W are not part of the CDR3 here.

CDR3 length	V gene	CDR3 protein
15	TRBV4-3	ASSQEGRGQLDEKLF
15	TRBV27	ASSPAPGISGANVLT
18	TRBV6-1	ASSEAPGQGLAGGGGEQY
11	TRBV7-2	ASSRGTNEKLF
13	TRBV4-1	ASSLGSGGNEKLF
14	TRBV6-6	ASRPKGRTFTDTQY
18	TRBV19	ASSIRASGTGEVSNQPQH
13	TRBV27	ASSFRASFAETQY
13	TRBV5-6	ASSLLTGGRYEQY
13	TRBV5-1	ASSLAGLMNTEAF